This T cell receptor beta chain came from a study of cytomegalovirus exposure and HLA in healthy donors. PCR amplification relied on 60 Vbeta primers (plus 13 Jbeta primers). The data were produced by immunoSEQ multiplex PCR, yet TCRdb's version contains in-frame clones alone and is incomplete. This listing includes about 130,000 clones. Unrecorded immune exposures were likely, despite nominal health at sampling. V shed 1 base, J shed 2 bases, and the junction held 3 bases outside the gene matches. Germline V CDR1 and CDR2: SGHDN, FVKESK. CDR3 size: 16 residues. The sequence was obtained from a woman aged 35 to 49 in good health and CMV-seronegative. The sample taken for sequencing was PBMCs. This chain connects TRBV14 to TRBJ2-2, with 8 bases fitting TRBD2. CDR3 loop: CASSQVGGANTGELFF. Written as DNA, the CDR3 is TGTGCCAGCAGCCAAGTCGGGGGGGCTAACACCGGGGAGCTGTTTTTT.